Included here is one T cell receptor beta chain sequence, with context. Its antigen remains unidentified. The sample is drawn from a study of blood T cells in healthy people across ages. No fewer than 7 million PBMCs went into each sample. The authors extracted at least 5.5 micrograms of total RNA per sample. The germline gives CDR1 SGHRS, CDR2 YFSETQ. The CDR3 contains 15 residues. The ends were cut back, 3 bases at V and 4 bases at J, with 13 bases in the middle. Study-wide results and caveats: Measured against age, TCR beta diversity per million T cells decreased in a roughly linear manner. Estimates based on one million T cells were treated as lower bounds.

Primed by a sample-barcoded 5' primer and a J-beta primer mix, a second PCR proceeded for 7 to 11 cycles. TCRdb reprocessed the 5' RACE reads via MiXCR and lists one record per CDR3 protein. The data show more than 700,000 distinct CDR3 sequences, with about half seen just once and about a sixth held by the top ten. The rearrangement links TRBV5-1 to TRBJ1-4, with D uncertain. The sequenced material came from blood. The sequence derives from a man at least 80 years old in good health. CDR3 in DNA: TGCGCCAGCAGCTGTGGACGCCCTGTTAATGAAAAACTGTTTTTT. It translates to CASSCGRPVNEKLFF. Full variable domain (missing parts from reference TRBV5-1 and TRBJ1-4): KAGVTQTPRYLIKTRGQQVTLSCSPISGHRSVSWYQQTPGQGLQFLFEYFSETQRNKGNFPGRFSGRQFSNSRSEMNVSTLELGDSALYLCASSCGRPVNEKLFFGSGTQLSVL.